In this sample, the clone carrying this TCR beta chain turned up a few times. Its cognate antigen is unknown. The length of the CDR3 is 15 residues. CDR1 and CDR2 (germline): SGDLS, YYNGEE. Trimming removed 0 bases at V and 4 bases at J, with 12 bases between. This record belongs to a study of radiation and T cells in renal cell carcinoma. Time point here: blood 4 weeks post-SBRT, at nephrectomy. Regarding treatment: 15 Gy SBRT to primary tumor, nephrectomy 4 weeks later. The tumor was a clear cell renal cell carcinoma. Libraries were prepared by immunoSEQ multiplex PCR; TCRdb keeps only in-frame clonotypes and omits some of them. The sample holds some 100,000 clones, roughly 84% seen once. Study conclusions and caveats: Top tumor clonotypes rose in blood 2 weeks post-radiation, then contracted.

The sequence was obtained from a man in his 60s with renal cell carcinoma. The input for sequencing was blood, taken from a patient whose treatment included radiotherapy and nephrectomy. The chain uses TRBV9 and TRBJ2-3; a possible D gene is TRBD1 (5 bases). In nucleotides, the CDR3 is TGTGCCAGCAGCGTAGAGGGCAGGGTGGCAGATACGCAGTATTTT. Its translation: CASSVEGRVADTQYF.